This T cell receptor (beta chain) was sequenced for a study of technical replicates of blood from several donors. J was trimmed by 3 bases and V by 4 bases; bases with no gene match: 9. This CDR3 spans 16 amino acids. CDR1 and CDR2 (germline): PRHDT, FYEKMQ (reference sequence). Generated by immunoSEQ multiplex PCR, the TCRdb table keeps only in-frame clones and is missing some. The repertoire includes about 73,000 clones, 93% of them detected once, and about 0.25% sits in the top ten. The chain couples TRBV13 to TRBJ2-3; 8 positions agree with TRBD1. Sequenced material: T cells isolated from PBMCs. This clonotype was sampled from a human donor in good health. The CDR3 region is CASSSQRQGRTDTQYF. The CDR3 DNA follows: TGTGCCAGCAGCTCCCAGCGACAGGGGCGGACAGATACGCAGTATTTT.